A selection of T cell receptor beta chains follows, all from one sample in a study of memory B cells and T cells in multiple sclerosis. Assay used: immunoSEQ multiplex PCR; TCRdb lists only in-frame clones, some missing. In the table there are tens of thousands of clones, around 86% of which are singletons. Their antigens remain unidentified. The sequenced material came from PBMCs from blood kept in culture. Receptors originate from a human donor with multiple sclerosis. The CDR3 runs from the conserved cysteine through the conserved F or W. D genes are given only for firm matches. Size is omitted from some rows. Given values are once, few, many or a class for expanded clones.

j_call clone_size v_call d_call cdr3_aa cdr3_nt
TRBJ2-5 few TRBV5-1 NA CASSLGRPQETQYF TGCGCCAGCAGCTTGGGGAGGCCGCAAGAGACCCAGTACTTC
TRBJ2-2 NA TRBV5-1 NA CASSWNRATGELFF TGCGCCAGCAGCTGGAACAGGGCTACCGGGGAGCTGTTTTTT
TRBJ2-7 NA TRBV2 TRBD2 CASSSSGGPWEQYF TGTGCCAGCAGTTCAAGCGGGGGGCCCTGGGAGCAGTACTTC
TRBJ2-5 NA TRBV5-6 NA CASSLDAGRGETQYF TGTGCCAGCAGCTTGGATGCGGGGCGGGGAGAGACCCAGTACTTC
TRBJ2-7 NA TRBV5-1 TRBD2 CASSVAGGRYEQYF TGCGCCAGCAGCGTAGCGGGAGGAAGATACGAGCAGTACTTC
TRBJ1-5 NA TRBV2 NA CASSPYSGSSNQPQHF TGTGCCAGCAGCCCCTATTCGGGGTCGAGCAATCAGCCCCAGCATTTT
TRBJ1-2 NA TRBV6-1 NA CASSLGYGYTF TGTGCCAGCAGCCTAGGCTATGGCTACACCTTC
TRBJ1-3 few TRBV4-2 NA CASSQDTAGNTIYF TGTGCCAGCAGCCAAGATACAGCTGGAAACACCATATATTTT
TRBJ2-1 once TRBV7-9 TRBD2 CASSLAHSGGGHNEQFF TGTGCCAGCAGCTTAGCGCATAGCGGGGGGGGCCACAATGAGCAGTTCTTC
TRBJ2-3 NA TRBV10-3 TRBD1 CAISEGRGRDTQYF TGTGCCATCTCTGAGGGAAGGGGGCGGGATACGCAGTATTTT
TRBJ1-1 NA TRBV27 NA CASSIYVNTEAFF TGTGCCAGCAGTATTTATGTGAACACTGAAGCTTTCTTT
TRBJ2-7 once TRBV19 NA CASSIQWGSYEQYF TGTGCCAGTAGTATCCAGTGGGGGTCCTACGAGCAGTACTTC
TRBJ2-1 NA TRBV27 TRBD2 CASWTSGAYNEQFF TGTGCCAGTTGGACTAGCGGGGCCTACAATGAGCAGTTCTTC
TRBJ1-5 NA TRBV11-2 NA CASSLWGGGNQPQHF TGTGCCAGCAGCTTATGGGGGGGAGGCAATCAGCCCCAGCATTTT
TRBJ2-3 NA TRBV9 TRBD1 CASSPLQGARGKDTQYF TGTGCCAGCAGCCCCCTGCAGGGGGCGAGGGGCAAGGATACGCAGTATTTT
TRBJ2-7 NA TRBV2 NA CASRPDNYEQYF TGTGCCAGCAGACCCGACAACTACGAGCAGTACTTC
TRBJ2-1 NA TRBV28 NA CASTRRAAPINEQFF TGTGCCAGCACACGCCGGGCCGCCCCGATCAATGAGCAGTTCTTC
TRBJ2-1 NA TRBV6-1 NA CASSESMDEQFF TGTGCCAGCAGTGAAAGTATGGATGAGCAGTTCTTC
TRBJ1-6 few TRBV19 NA CASSTNREHSPLHF TGTGCCAGTAGTACAAACAGGGAACATTCACCCCTCCACTTT
TRBJ2-5 NA TRBV7-3 TRBD2 CASSPGRVQETQYF TGTGCCAGCAGCCCCGGGAGGGTCCAAGAGACCCAGTACTTC
TRBJ2-1 NA TRBV11-2 NA CASSLVIGDYEQFF TGTGCCAGCAGCTTAGTTATAGGGGACTATGAGCAGTTCTTC
TRBJ2-3 NA TRBV5-6 TRBD2 CASSLVGGDTQYF TGTGCCAGCAGCTTGGTCGGGGGGGATACGCAGTATTTT
TRBJ2-5 NA TRBV5-1 TRBD2 CASSLLAGGQETQYF TGCGCCAGCAGCTTGCTAGCGGGAGGTCAAGAGACCCAGTACTTC
TRBJ1-5 NA TRBV19 TRBD1 CASRPGTGLSNQPQHF TGTGCCAGTAGGCCAGGGACAGGGCTGAGCAATCAGCCCCAGCATTTT
TRBJ1-2 NA TRBV6-1 TRBD1 CASSAVMDRGRGYTF TGTGCCAGCAGTGCCGTGATGGACAGGGGTCGTGGCTACACCTTC
TRBJ2-7 NA TRBV11-2 NA CASSLELGSYEQYF TGTGCCAGCAGCTTAGAACTGGGTTCCTACGAGCAGTACTTC
TRBJ1-2 NA TRBV10-3 NA CAISPNPPGGYTF TGTGCCATCAGTCCGAATCCCCCTGGTGGCTACACCTTC
TRBJ1-1 NA TRBV6-8 NA CASKRELNTEAFF TGTGCCAGTAAAAGGGAGTTGAACACTGAAGCTTTCTTT
TRBJ2-7 NA TRBV2 TRBD1 CASRKDRSYEQYF TGTGCCAGCAGGAAGGACAGGTCCTACGAGCAGTACTTC
TRBJ1-5 NA TRBV7-9 NA CASSLGRANNQPQHF TGTGCCAGCAGCTTGGGGAGGGCCAACAATCAGCCCCAGCATTTT
TRBJ2-1 once TRBV7-3 TRBD2 CASSFLTSGRNNEQFF TGTGCCAGCAGCTTCTTGACTAGCGGGAGGAACAATGAGCAGTTCTTC
TRBJ1-2 NA TRBV27 TRBD1 CASSLSTGGYYGYTF TGTGCCAGCAGTTTATCAACAGGGGGATACTATGGCTACACCTTC
TRBJ2-2 NA TRBV14 TRBD2 CASSQVGQWSGKGGELFF TGTGCCAGCAGCCAAGTGGGGCAGTGGAGCGGGAAAGGCGGGGAGCTGTTTTTT
TRBJ1-6 NA TRBV19 NA CASSDRSNSPLHF TGTGCCAGTAGTGACAGATCTAATTCACCCCTCCACTTT
TRBJ2-5 once TRBV5-1 NA CASSQWGRGSTQYF TGCGCCAGCTCCCAATGGGGGAGGGGGTCGACCCAGTACTTC
TRBJ1-4 NA TRBV5-1 NA CASSSTGSINEKLFF TGCGCCAGCAGCTCCACAGGGTCAATAAATGAAAAACTGTTTTTT
TRBJ1-1 once TRBV23-1 NA CASSQSRTVNTEAFF TGCGCCAGCAGTCAATCGAGGACAGTGAACACTGAAGCTTTCTTT
TRBJ2-2 NA TRBV11-3 NA CASSQRGAGELFF TGTGCCAGCAGCCAGAGGGGCGCCGGGGAGCTGTTTTTT
TRBJ1-4 NA TRBV7-8 NA CASSLVVTDEKLFF TGTGCCAGCAGCTTAGTAGTGACAGATGAAAAACTGTTTTTT
TRBJ2-3 once TRBV5-1 NA CASSLEPPPSTDTQYF TGCGCCAGCAGCTTGGAGCCCCCCCCTAGCACAGATACGCAGTATTTT
TRBJ1-2 NA TRBV2 NA CASSEWAGLSGGYTF TGTGCCAGCAGTGAATGGGCAGGGCTCTCTGGTGGCTACACCTTC
TRBJ1-5 NA TRBV7-8 TRBD1 CASSSTGFWGNQPQHF TGTGCCAGCAGCTCGACAGGGTTCTGGGGCAATCAGCCCCAGCATTTT
TRBJ1-5 NA TRBV6-1 TRBD1 CASSDRQGQGNQPQHF TGTGCCAGCAGTGACCGACAGGGTCAAGGCAATCAGCCCCAGCATTTT
TRBJ2-7 few TRBV19 NA CASSTRQSYEQYF TGTGCCAGTAGTACTCGACAGAGCTACGAGCAGTACTTC
TRBJ2-2 NA TRBV9 NA CASSVNIRSNTGELFF TGTGCCAGCAGCGTCAATATCCGAAGCAACACCGGGGAGCTGTTTTTT
TRBJ1-2 NA TRBV7-3 TRBD1 CASSPGTGASSRYGYTF TGTGCCAGCAGCCCTGGGACAGGGGCCTCCAGTCGCTATGGCTACACCTTC
TRBJ1-2 NA TRBV6-5 NA CASTPSWGQGDGYTF TGTGCCAGCACTCCATCCTGGGGGCAGGGTGATGGCTACACCTTC
TRBJ1-3 few TRBV18 NA CASSPVKDRSSGNTIYF TGTGCCAGCTCACCGGTTAAGGACCGCAGCTCTGGAAACACCATATATTTT
TRBJ1-2 NA TRBV5-6 NA CASRSDSYGYTF TGTGCCAGCAGGTCGGATAGCTATGGCTACACCTTC
TRBJ2-3 NA TRBV6-1 NA CASRLDLTDTQYF TGTGCCAGCAGACTGGACCTCACAGATACGCAGTATTTT
TRBJ2-1 NA TRBV27 NA CASSRPKNLYNEQFF TGTGCCAGCAGCCGCCCCAAAAACCTATACAATGAGCAGTTCTTC
TRBJ2-4 NA TRBV7-9 TRBD2 CASTISGVGAKNIQYF TGTGCCAGCACCATTAGCGGGGTGGGGGCCAAAAACATTCAGTACTTC
TRBJ2-4 few TRBV5-5 NA CASSLYGGDKNIQYF TGTGCCAGCAGCTTGTACGGAGGGGACAAAAACATTCAGTACTTC
TRBJ2-7 NA TRBV6-7 TRBD1 CASSPRRQGIPNLLLYEQYF TGTGCCAGCAGTCCTCGTCGACAGGGCATCCCCAACCTCCTTCTTTACGAGCAGTACTTC
TRBJ1-2 NA TRBV10-3 NA CAISGPRDGYTF TGTGCCATCAGTGGCCCCCGAGACGGCTACACCTTC
TRBJ2-1 NA TRBV7-7 TRBD2 CASSSGLADKQFF TGTGCTAGCAGCTCCGGACTAGCAGATAAGCAGTTCTTC
TRBJ2-7 NA TRBV7-8 TRBD1 CASSLLGQGLYEQYF TGTGCCAGCAGCTTACTGGGACAGGGCCTCTACGAGCAGTACTTC
TRBJ2-1 NA TRBV7-9 TRBD2 CASSQREEIDGYNEQFF TGTGCCAGCAGCCAACGGGAGGAAATCGATGGGTACAATGAGCAGTTCTTC